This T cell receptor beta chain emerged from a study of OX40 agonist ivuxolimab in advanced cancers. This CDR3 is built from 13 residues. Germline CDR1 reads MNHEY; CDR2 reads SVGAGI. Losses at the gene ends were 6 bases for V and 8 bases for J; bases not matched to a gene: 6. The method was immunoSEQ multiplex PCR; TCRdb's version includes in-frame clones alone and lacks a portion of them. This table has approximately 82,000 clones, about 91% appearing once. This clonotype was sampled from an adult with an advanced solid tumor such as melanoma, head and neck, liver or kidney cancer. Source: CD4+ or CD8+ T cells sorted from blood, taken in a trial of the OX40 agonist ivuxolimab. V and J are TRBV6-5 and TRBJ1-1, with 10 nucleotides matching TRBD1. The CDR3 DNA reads TGTGCCAGCAGGGGGACAGGGGTTTCGGAAGCTTTCTTT. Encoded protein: CASRGTGVSEAFF.